The 7 T cell receptor beta chains presented below share a single source sample, sequenced in a study of cytomegalovirus exposure and HLA in healthy donors (TCRdb year 2017). Library generation was performed with the immunoSEQ multiplex PCR assay. For the multiplex PCR, a mixture combining 60 forward primers for TCR Vbeta segments and 13 reverse primers for TCR Jbeta segments was used. The immuneACCESS repertoire file appears here via TCRdb, limited to in-frame rearrangements. These files lack a portion of the clones; in checked studies, under half of the deficit traces to unresolved V genes, and the cause of the others is not known. Within this sample are 90,000 to 95,000 clones, with around 78% of them counted one time only. The ten largest clones capture approximately 0.6% of the sample. Specimen: PBMCs. The receptors shown here come from a man under 40 in good health and CMV-seronegative.

A remark on this clone: This same CDR3 is encoded by further DNA sequences in the sample. The chain recombines TRBV5-1 with TRBJ2-3; possible D gene TRBD1, 6 bases. The CDR3 sequence is 14 residues long. Trimming stripped 4 bases from V and 0 bases from J, with 9 bases between. Germline CDR1 is SGHRS and CDR2 is YFSETQ. The CDR3 coding sequence is TGCGCCAGCAGCCTCGGACAGAGCACAGATACGCAGTATTTT. Residues: CASSLGQSTDTQYF. Full variable domain (missing parts from reference TRBV5-1 and TRBJ2-3): KAGVTQTPRYLIKTRGQQVTLSCSPISGHRSVSWYQQTPGQGLQFLFEYFSETQRNKGNFPGRFSGRQFSNSRSEMNVSTLELGDSALYLCASSLGQSTDTQYFGPGTRLTVL.

The V call is TRBV7-8, the J call TRBJ2-7, with 9 bases aligning to TRBD2. The V segment lost 1 base and the J segment 5 bases; nucleotides outside the gene matches: 15. The CDR3 runs 18 residues. Germline V gene sequence: CDR1 SGHVS, CDR2 FQNEAQ. CDR3 region: CASSLVFKAGGRMDEQYF. The CDR3, as DNA: TGTGCCAGCAGCTTAGTATTCAAAGCGGGGGGCCGAATGGACGAGCAGTACTTC. The full variable domain, with the rest looked up from reference TRBV7-8 and TRBJ2-7, is GAGVSQSPRYKVAKRGQDVALRCDPISGHVSLFWYQQALGQGPEFLTYFQNEAQLDKSGLPSDRFFAERPEGSVSTLKIQRTQQEDSAVYLCASSLVFKAGGRMDEQYFGPGTRLTVT.

The V call is TRBV9, the J call TRBJ2-5, with D perhaps TRBD2 (5 bases). CDR3 length: 15 residues. The germline gives CDR1 SGDLS, CDR2 YYNGEE. Trimming shortened V by 0 bases and J by 2 bases, and 11 bases separated the two germline ends. CDR3 sequence (DNA): TGTGCCAGCAGCGTAGAGGCGGGCCCGCAAGAGACCCAGTACTTC. Protein sequence: CASSVEAGPQETQYF.

This sequence joins TRBV7-6 and TRBJ2-7; TRBD2 agrees at 14 bases. CDR1 SGHVS and CDR2 FNYEAQ come from the germline V gene. The J segment lost 5 bases and the V segment lost 1 base, leaving 7 bases of the junction unmatched. The CDR3 runs to 17 residues. CDR3 DNA sequence: TGTGCCAGCAGCTTAGGACTAGCGGGGGGGCCTAGGAACGAGCAGTACTTC. This sequence encodes CASSLGLAGGPRNEQYF.

This clone was seen more than once but under ten times. The gene calls are TRBV5-4 and TRBJ2-1; 8 bases fit TRBD2. With V trimmed by 6 bases and J by 7 bases, 6 bases remained unmatched. The CDR3 has 13 amino acids. CDR1 SGHNT and CDR2 YYREEE come from the germline V gene (reference sequence). The CDR3 sequence: CASTPREGNEQFF. The CDR3 nucleotides read TGTGCCAGCACCCCCCGGGAGGGAAATGAGCAGTTCTTC.

In this sample, this clone turned up a few times. The CDR3 protein is CASSYSEINTEAFF. The CDR3 DNA reads TGTGCCAGCAGTTACTCAGAGATAAACACTGAAGCTTTCTTT. The chain recombines TRBV6-6 with TRBJ1-1; D ambiguous. The germline V gene encodes CDR1 MNHNY and CDR2 SVGAGI (reference sequence). CDR3 size: 14 residues. V lost 0 bases and J 2 bases, leaving 7 bases between the germline ends.

This clone was seen a handful of times. The rearrangement uses TRBV6-1 and TRBJ1-5; weak D call: TRBD1 (6 bases). Looked up from germline, CDR1 is MNHNS and CDR2 is SASEGT. Trimming pared 7 bases from V and 6 bases from J, leaving 13 bases between. This CDR3 has 13 amino acids. DNA for the CDR3: TGTGCCAGCACTGGGGGCGAGTCTCAGCCCCAGCATTTT. This gives the protein CASTGGESQPQHF.